A single sample gave rise to the 25 T cell receptor beta chains below, sequenced in a study of blood T cells in healthy people across ages. A J-beta primer mix and a sample-barcoded 5' primer were used in a second PCR of roughly 7 to 12 cycles. MiXCR was run by TCRdb on the 5' RACE reads, yielding one entry per CDR3 protein. In the table there are about 680,000 distinct CDR3 sequences, 45% to 50% of which are singletons. Specimen: blood. The receptors come from a woman aged 60 to 75 in good health.

This chain connects TRBV20-1 to TRBJ2-5; D remains ambiguous. TRBJ2-7 matches the DNA end more closely, so the J call is doubtful. The CDR3 length is 16 residues. From germline, CDR1 is DFQATT and CDR2 SNEGSKA (reference sequence). This CDR3 reads CSAKAPPELASYEQYF. The CDR3 region has the DNA TGCAGTGCTAAGGCCCCTCCGGAGCTGGCCTCCTACGAGCAGTACTTC.

This chain connects TRBV27 to TRBJ2-7; possibly TRBD1 for D (6 bases). V lost 5 bases, J lost 2 bases, and 19 bases lay in between. Germline loops: CDR1 MNHEY, CDR2 SMNVEV (reference sequence). This CDR3 has 16 amino acids. CDR3 nucleotide sequence: TGTGCCAGCAGTCCCTATGGGGGCGGTTTACCCTACGAGCAGTACTTC. It encodes CASSPYGGGLPYEQYF.

This rearrangement joins TRBV6-2 or TRBV6-3 to TRBJ2-1; D unresolved. The V and J ends lost 8 bases and 3 bases respectively, with 11 bases between them. The length of the CDR3 is 13 residues. CDR1 is MNHEY and CDR2 is SVGEGT in the germline V gene. CDR3 sequence: CASQDNFYNEQFF. In DNA form, the CDR3 reads TGTGCCAGCCAAGATAACTTCTACAATGAGCAGTTCTTC.

The chain is built from TRBV6-2 or TRBV6-3 and TRBJ2-7; perhaps TRBD1 as D (5 bases). Germline loops: CDR1 MNHEY, CDR2 SVGEGT. The CDR3 loop spans 12 amino acids. The V end lost 2 bases, the J end lost 6 bases, and 8 bases lay between the germline ends. CDR3 sequence reads: CASSYPGPEQYF. The DNA of the CDR3 is TGTGCCAGCAGTTACCCAGGGCCCGAGCAGTACTTC.

Regarding this clonotype: Sequence at one end of the junction differs from germline and may be a read error. CDR3 nucleotides: TGTGCCAGCAGTGCCCGACAGGGCAGGGATGGTTACACCTTC. Protein: CASSARQGRDGYTF. The chain employs TRBV27 and TRBJ1-2, with TRBD1 matching 7 bases. Germline values: CDR1 MNHEY, CDR2 SMNVEV (reference sequence). CDR3 size: 14 residues.

The genes are TRBV20-1 and TRBJ1-1; D might be TRBD1 (5 bases). Germline CDR1 reads DFQATT; CDR2 reads SNEGSKA (reference sequence). The CDR3 has 12 amino acids. V was trimmed by 4 bases and J by 5 bases, leaving 11 bases between them. The CDR3 nucleotides are TGCAGTGCTACAGGGCCGGTTACTGAAGCTTTCTTT. Translating gives CSATGPVTEAFF.

The table lists this clonotype with many counts. The genes are TRBV7-2 and TRBJ2-5, with TRBD1 matching over 8 bases. The CDR3 is made up of 13 amino acids. After removal of 4 bases from V and 5 bases from J, the junction contained 3 bases not matched to a gene. Germline V lookup: CDR1 SGHTA, CDR2 FQGNSA. CDR3: CASSSGTGETQYF. The CDR3 DNA sequence: TGTGCCAGCAGCTCCGGGACAGGCGAGACCCAGTACTTC.

Here the CDR3 reads CSARDSGSGSRLAKNIQYF. The CDR3 DNA follows: TGCAGTGCTAGAGATTCGGGCAGTGGTTCGCGACTAGCCAAAAACATTCAGTACTTC. The chain carries TRBV20-1 and TRBJ2-4; D ambiguous. The CDR3 extends over 19 amino acids. Between the trimmed V and J ends, which lost 0 bases and 0 bases, there was a span of 21 bases. CDR1 and CDR2 (germline): DFQATT, SNEGSKA (reference sequence).

V usage is TRBV27 and J usage is TRBJ2-4; no reliable D call. There are 14 residues in the CDR3. Germline CDR1 reads MNHEY; CDR2 reads SMNVEV (reference sequence). V was pared by 6 bases and J by 2 bases, with 11 bases between. The CDR3 reads CASSPQLTKNIQYF. CDR3 sequence (DNA): TGTGCCAGCAGCCCTCAGCTTACCAAAAACATTCAGTACTTC.

This clonotype was counted a few times. This chain links TRBV7-2 with TRBJ1-4; D gene ambiguous. V gave up 1 base and J gave up 7 bases, with 10 bases separating them. CDR1 SGHTA and CDR2 FQGNSA come from the germline V gene. The CDR3 contains 14 residues. This chain's CDR3 is CASSLGTGTEKLFF. The CDR3, as DNA: TGTGCCAGCAGCTTAGGGACGGGTACTGAAAAACTGTTTTTT.

The gene calls are TRBV3-1 and TRBJ2-4; 15 bases are shared with TRBD2. J gave up 1 base and V 4 bases, and 5 bases lay outside the gene matches. The CDR3 has 18 amino acids. From germline, CDR1 is LGHDT and CDR2 YNNKEL (reference sequence). CDR3 amino acids: CASSRGLAGGPAKNIQYF. CDR3 sequence (DNA): TGTGCCAGCAGCCGAGGACTAGCGGGAGGGCCTGCCAAAAACATTCAGTACTTC.

This clonotype was counted once. V and J are TRBV7-9 and TRBJ2-1, with unresolved D. Germline V lookup: CDR1 SEHNR, CDR2 FQNEAQ (reference sequence). Trimming removed 5 bases from V and 12 bases from J, with 17 bases in between. This CDR3 has 13 amino acids. DNA for the CDR3: TGTGCCAGCAGCCCCTCGCGCGACCTGGGGCAGTTCTTC. Protein product: CASSPSRDLGQFF.

The V call is TRBV14, the J call TRBJ2-5; perhaps TRBD1 as D (5 bases). Trimming took 7 bases from V and 1 from J, leaving 10 bases between them. CDR1 is SGHDN and CDR2 is FVKESK in the germline V gene. This CDR3 has 13 residues. The chain's CDR3 is CASNQDIQETQYF. In DNA form, the CDR3 reads TGTGCCAGCAACCAGGACATCCAAGAGACCCAGTACTTC.

The rearrangement links TRBV5-5 to TRBJ2-1, with 7 positions matching TRBD1. The J call is in doubt because the DNA end fits TRBJ2-7 better. The CDR3 sequence is 15 residues long. Germline V gene sequence: CDR1 SGHKS, CDR2 YYEKEE (reference sequence). CDR3 region: CASSSAPGQSYEQYF. DNA of the CDR3: TGTGCCAGCAGCTCAGCTCCGGGACAGAGCTACGAGCAGTACTTC.

This clonotype was seen only a few times. This chain uses TRBV29-1 with TRBJ2-4; the match to TRBD1 covers 8 bases. This CDR3 is 12 amino acids long. After removal of 4 bases from V and 6 bases from J, the junction contained 2 bases not matched to a gene. Germline CDR1 reads SQVTM; CDR2 reads ANQGSEA. The CDR3 loop is CSVATGANIQYF. CDR3 nucleotides: TGCAGCGTTGCGACAGGGGCAAACATTCAGTACTTC. Full variable domain (outside the CDR3, taken from reference TRBV29-1 and TRBJ2-4): SAVISQKPSRDICQRGTSLTIQCQVDSQVTMMFWYRQQPGQSLTLIATANQGSEATYESGFVIDKFPISRPNLTFSTLTVSNMSPEDSSIYLCSVATGANIQYFGAGTRLSVL.

This chain links TRBV6-2 or TRBV6-3 with TRBJ2-3; D ambiguous. The V gene lost 2 bases and the J gene lost 3 bases, with 15 bases spanning the gap. This CDR3 region has 16 residues. Per germline, CDR1 MNHEY and CDR2 SVGEGT. Here the CDR3 reads CASSYAARQSTDTQYF. In nucleotides, the CDR3 is TGTGCCAGCAGTTACGCGGCCAGGCAATCGACAGATACGCAGTATTTT.

The rearrangement links TRBV25-1 to TRBJ2-5; D not resolved. The V gene's germline CDR1 is MGHDK and CDR2 SYGVNS. The CDR3 is made up of 14 amino acids. V was cut by 6 bases and J by 5 bases, with 16 bases left in between. The CDR3 nucleotides read TGTGCCAGCAGAGTCGCGTCGGAAGAGGAGACCCAGTACTTC. Protein sequence: CASRVASEEETQYF.

There are a few counts of this clonotype. The rearrangement joins TRBV5-5 to TRBJ2-4; 9 nucleotides line up with TRBD1. The germline gives CDR1 SGHKS, CDR2 YYEKEE (reference sequence). CDR3 length: 13 amino acids. V shed 1 base, J shed 13 bases, and the junction held 6 bases outside the gene matches. DNA for the CDR3: TGTGCCAGCAGCTTGATGACAGGGGGAGAGCAGTACTTC. As protein: CASSLMTGGEQYF.

This clonotype came up a few times. The chain joins TRBV5-1 to TRBJ2-5; D is ambiguous. This CDR3 has 15 residues. Germline assignment: CDR1 SGHRS and CDR2 YFSETQ. Trimming took off 4 bases at V and 1 base at J, with 14 bases between the two ends. The CDR3 DNA sequence: TGCGCCAGCAGCGCGTTGAGGCCCATCCAAGAGACCCAGTACTTC. Its translation: CASSALRPIQETQYF.

This clonotype was seen a handful of times. The chain recombines TRBV4-3 with TRBJ2-1, with TRBD2 identical over 15 bases. The V gene end was trimmed by 0 bases and the J gene end by 7 bases; junction bases not matched to a gene: 1. This CDR3 region has 16 residues. Germline V gene data show CDR1 as LGHNA and CDR2 as YSLEER. CDR3 in DNA: TGCGCCAGCAGCCAAGAGGGACTAGCGGGAGGAAATGAGCAGTTCTTC. Its translation is CASSQEGLAGGNEQFF.

The chain uses TRBV28 and TRBJ1-1; a possible D gene is TRBD1 (6 bases). Germline CDR1 MDHEN, CDR2 SYDVKM. V was shortened by 3 bases and J by 0 bases, with 17 bases between the two germline ends. This CDR3 spans 17 amino acids. This chain's CDR3 is CASSFPDSGRMNTEAFF. For the CDR3, the DNA is TGTGCCAGCAGTTTCCCGGACAGTGGGCGCATGAACACTGAAGCTTTCTTT.

The J gene is TRBJ2-1, the V gene TRBV15; maybe TRBD2 (5 bases). The length of the CDR3 is 17 residues. The V and J ends lost 6 bases and 5 bases respectively, with 23 bases between them. Germline V gives CDR1 LNHNV, CDR2 YYDKDF (reference sequence). In DNA, the CDR3 is TGTGCCACCAGAAATAAGCGCGGCTCACTAGTAAACAATGAGCAGTTCTTC. It translates to CATRNKRGSLVNNEQFF. Combining the CDR3 with reference TRBV15 and TRBJ2-1 gives the whole variable domain DAMVIQNPRYQVTQFGKPVTLSCSQTLNHNVMYWYQQKSSQAPKLLFHYYDKDFNNEADTPDNFQSRRPNTSFCFLDIRSPGLGDTAMYLCATRNKRGSLVNNEQFFGPGTRLTVL.

The CDR3 sequence is CASNEEGFTGELFF. The CDR3 DNA sequence: TGTGCCAGCAATGAGGAGGGATTTACCGGGGAGCTGTTTTTT. The chain joins TRBV2 to TRBJ2-2, with D tentatively TRBD2 (6 bases). The CDR3 totals 14 residues. The germline V gene encodes CDR1 SNHLY and CDR2 FYNNEI. V gave up 7 bases and J gave up 5 bases, with 14 bases separating them.

The V gene is TRBV4-1, the J gene TRBJ1-1; D remains ambiguous. V dropped 1 base and J dropped 1 base, with 7 bases sitting between them. CDR1 is MGHRA, CDR2 YSYEKL, per germline. The CDR3 totals 14 residues. CDR3: CASSQVGKNTEAFF. The CDR3 nucleotides read TGCGCCAGCAGCCAAGTCGGCAAGAACACTGAAGCTTTCTTT.

The gene calls are TRBV29-1 and TRBJ1-2; no clear D gene. In germline, CDR1 is SQVTM, CDR2 ANQGSEA. The CDR3 sequence is 14 residues long. V dropped 5 bases and J dropped 5 bases, with 18 bases sitting between them. The CDR3 is CSVSQQTTGYGYTF. DNA of the CDR3: TGCAGCGTTAGTCAACAGACCACGGGGTATGGCTACACCTTC.